This T cell receptor (beta chain) comes out of a study of T cells in Graves' hyperthyroidism and ophthalmopathy. Overall study findings and caveats: Most expanded thyroid clonotypes above 0.001 recurred in blood. Ophthalmopathy, which appeared later, was predicted by the model a median about 5.9 months before onset.

Using RNA transcripts as the source, TCR beta CDR3 regions were amplified. The TCR CDR3 was amplified in a first-round RT-PCR using the HTBI primer set. TCRdb re-called the multiplex PCR reads with MiXCR, one entry per CDR3 protein. This table holds under 400,000 distinct CDR3 sequences, 15% to 18% found once. From germline, CDR1 is SNHLY and CDR2 FYNNEI. CDR3 length: 15 residues. This clonotype was detected once. The antigen is unknown. A much larger clonotype is one base distant, so this may be a read error. The source material was blood. This sequence originates from a woman under 30 with Graves' hyperthyroidism that later progressed to Graves' ophthalmopathy. The chain has TRBV2 and TRBJ1-3; no definite D call. The chain's CDR3 is CTSSDGPRSGNTIYF. The DNA for the CDR3 is TGTACCAGCAGTGACGGACCCCGCTCTGGAAACACCATATATTTT. The whole variable domain, remainder taken from reference TRBV2 and TRBJ1-3, is EPEVTQTPSHQVTQMGQEVILRCVPISNHLYFYWYRQILGQKVEFLVSFYNNEISEKSEIFDDQFSVERPDGSNFTLKIRSTKLEDSAMYFCTSSDGPRSGNTIYFGEGSWLTVV.